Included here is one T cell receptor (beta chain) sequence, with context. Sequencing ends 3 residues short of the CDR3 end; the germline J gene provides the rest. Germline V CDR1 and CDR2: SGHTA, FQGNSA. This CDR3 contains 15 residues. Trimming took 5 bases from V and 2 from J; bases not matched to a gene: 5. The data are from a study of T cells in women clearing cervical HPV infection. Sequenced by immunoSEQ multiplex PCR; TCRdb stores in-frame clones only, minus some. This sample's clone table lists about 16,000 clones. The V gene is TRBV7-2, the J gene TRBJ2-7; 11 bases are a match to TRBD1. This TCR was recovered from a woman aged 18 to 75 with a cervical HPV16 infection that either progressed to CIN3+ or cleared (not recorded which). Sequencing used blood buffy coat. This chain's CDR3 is CASSKRGQGAYEQYF. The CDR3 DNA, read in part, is TGTGCCAGCAGCAAACGGGGACAGGGGGCCTACGAG.